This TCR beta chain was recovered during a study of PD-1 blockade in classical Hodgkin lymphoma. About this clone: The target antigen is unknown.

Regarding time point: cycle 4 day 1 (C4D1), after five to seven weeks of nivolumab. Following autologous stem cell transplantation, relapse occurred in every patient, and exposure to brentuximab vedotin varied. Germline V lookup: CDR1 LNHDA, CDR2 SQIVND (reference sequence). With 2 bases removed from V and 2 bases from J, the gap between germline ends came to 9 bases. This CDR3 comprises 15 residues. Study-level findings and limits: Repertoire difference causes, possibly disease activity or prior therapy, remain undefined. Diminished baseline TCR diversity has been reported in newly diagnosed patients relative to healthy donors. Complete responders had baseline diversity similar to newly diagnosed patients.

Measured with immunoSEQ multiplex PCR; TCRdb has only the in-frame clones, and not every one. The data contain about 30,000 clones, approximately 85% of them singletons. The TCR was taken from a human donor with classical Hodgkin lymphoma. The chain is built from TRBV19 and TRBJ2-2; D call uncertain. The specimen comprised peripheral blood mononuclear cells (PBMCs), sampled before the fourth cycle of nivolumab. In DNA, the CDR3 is TGTGCCAGTAGTATATACCTAGACAACACCGGGGAGCTGTTTTTT. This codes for CASSIYLDNTGELFF. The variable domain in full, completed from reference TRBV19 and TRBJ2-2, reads DGGITQSPKYLFRKEGQNVTLSCEQNLNHDAMYWYRQDPGQGLRLIYYSQIVNDFQKGDIAEGYSVSREKKESFPLTVTSAQKNPTAFYLCASSIYLDNTGELFFGEGSRLTVL.